Given below is one T cell receptor (beta chain) in context. Its target is not known. The donors were members of the validation cohort, which comprised 120 subjects and was separate from the first cohort of roughly 700 subjects. The CDR3 has 15 residues. J was trimmed by 9 bases and V by 6 bases; bases with no gene match: 7. Germline CDR1 and CDR2: WNHNN and SYGVQD (reference sequence). This specimen belongs to a study of cytomegalovirus exposure and HLA in healthy donors. At the level of the study: The same platform was used for the roughly 120 validation repertoires as for the roughly 730 first-cohort repertoires, as reported in a later analysis. Broader study findings: CMV antigen specificity of a few CMV-associated chains was confirmed in vitro. Altogether, some 160 TCR beta chains were recorded as cytomegalovirus-associated.

Data came from immunoSEQ multiplex PCR; TCRdb stores just in-frame clones and leaves some out. This table has fewer than 70,000 clones, about 96% appearing once. The source material was PBMCs. The receptor was isolated from a man between 18 and 29 years old in good health and CMV-seronegative. The genes are TRBV10-1 and TRBJ2-2; 13 bases fit TRBD2. DNA for the CDR3: TGCGCCAGCAGCGGACTAGCGGGAGACGGCCGGGAGCTGTTTTTT. Its protein product is CASSGLAGDGRELFF.